These T cell receptor beta chains were read from a single sample in a study of cytotoxic CD8 clonotypes in ibrutinib-treated CLL. This table comes from immunoSEQ multiplex PCR, and its TCRdb copy is limited to in-frame clones, with some not included. The sample records fewer than 400,000 clones, approximately 67% being singletons. This sample comprised PBMCs, obtained after 36 months of ibrutinib treatment. These receptors all come from a human donor with chronic lymphocytic leukemia. CDR3s include the opening cysteine and the closing phenylalanine or tryptophan. A D gene is named only where the DNA matches it firmly. Size is omitted from some rows. Given values are once, few, many or a class for expanded clones.

TRBV7-8	15	TRBJ1-2	.	.	CASSPWAGGGRGYTF	TGTGCCAGCAGCCCCTGGGCAGGCGGGGGTCGTGGCTACACCTTC
TRBV7-2	16	TRBJ2-3	TRBD2	.	CASSPQRGAGTDTQYF	TGTGCCAGCAGCCCCCAGCGGGGGGCTGGCACAGATACGCAGTATTTT
TRBV11-3	14	TRBJ1-1	.	.	CASSLNGEGSEAFF	TGTGCCAGCAGCTTAAATGGCGAGGGGAGTGAAGCTTTCTTT
TRBV5-1	14	TRBJ2-4	.	.	CASSFGDIENIQYF	TGCGCCAGCAGCTTTGGGGACATCGAAAACATTCAGTACTTC
TRBV6-5	13	TRBJ2-7	.	.	CASSTRGRYEQYF	TGTGCCAGCAGTACGAGGGGTCGCTACGAGCAGTACTTC
TRBV9	12	TRBJ2-5	.	.	CASSVGRATQYF	TGTGCCAGCAGCGTAGGCCGGGCGACCCAGTACTTC
TRBV7-9	18	TRBJ2-4	.	few	CASSSWLDSGPREEIQYF	TGTGCCAGCAGCTCTTGGCTAGATTCTGGCCCTCGAGAGGAGATTCAGTACTTC
TRBV29-1	17	TRBJ2-5	TRBD1	.	CSVESNRDRDLPETQYF	TGCAGCGTTGAATCAAACCGGGACAGGGACCTCCCAGAGACCCAGTACTTC
TRBV7-9	16	TRBJ2-2	TRBD2	few	CASSTGLAAHTGELFF	TGTGCCAGCAGCACAGGACTAGCGGCACACACCGGGGAGCTGTTTTTT
TRBV5-1	15	TRBJ2-7	.	few	CASSLVGGGSYEQYF	TGCGCCAGCAGCTTGGTGGGTGGTGGTTCCTACGAGCAGTACTTC
TRBV4-3	16	TRBJ2-7	.	.	CASSQALSGQVYEQYF	TGCGCCAGCAGCCAAGCATTATCCGGTCAAGTTTACGAGCAGTACTTC
TRBV4-1	15	TRBJ1-3	.	.	CASSQDFSAWSPAYF	TGCGCCAGCAGCCAAGATTTCTCCGCCTGGTCTCCCGCGTATTTT
TRBV28	14	TRBJ1-1	TRBD1	.	CASSFDRGSTEAFF	TGTGCCAGCAGTTTCGACAGGGGCAGCACTGAAGCTTTCTTT
TRBV29-1	12	TRBJ2-4	.	many	CSSTLAKNIQYF	TGCAGCTCCACGCTAGCCAAAAACATTCAGTACTTC
TRBV19	16	TRBJ1-5	.	.	CASSIDLSGLNQPQHF	TGTGCCAGTAGTATAGATTTATCAGGCCTCAATCAGCCCCAGCATTTT
TRBV9	15	TRBJ2-7	TRBD2	.	CASSVGSGLAHEQYF	TGTGCCAGCAGCGTAGGGTCTGGACTAGCGCACGAGCAGTACTTC
TRBV19	15	TRBJ1-5	.	.	CASSQRGKSNQPQHF	TGTGCCAGTAGTCAACGCGGTAAGAGCAATCAGCCCCAGCATTTT
TRBV10-2	17	TRBJ2-1	.	few	CASRGGGAASSYNEQFF	TGCGCCAGCAGGGGAGGAGGGGCGGCGAGCTCCTACAATGAGCAGTTCTTC
TRBV5-5	20	TRBJ2-3	TRBD2	.	CASSPGPPVRGLEAVDTQYF	TGTGCCAGCAGCCCGGGTCCCCCCGTCCGGGGACTAGAGGCCGTAGATACGCAGTATTTT
TRBV6-1	13	TRBJ2-5	.	.	CASSKTQGETQYF	TGTGCCAGCTCCAAGACGCAGGGAGAGACCCAGTACTTC
TRBV19	12	TRBJ1-1	.	once	CASSIRDTEAFF	TGTGCCAGTAGTATCAGGGACACTGAAGCTTTCTTT
TRBV20-1	11	TRBJ1-4	.	.	CSARTREKLFF	TGCAGTGCTAGGACCCGAGAAAAACTGTTTTTT
TRBV5-6	14	TRBJ1-1	.	.	CASTDYRGDTEAFF	TGTGCCAGCACCGATTACCGGGGGGACACTGAAGCTTTCTTT
TRBV13	15	TRBJ1-6	.	.	CASSQRGEVNSPLHF	TGTGCCAGCAGCCAAAGGGGGGAGGTAAATTCACCCCTCCACTTT